The clone carrying this T cell receptor (beta chain) was observed many times. The data were taken from a study of CD8 T cells in ankylosing spondylitis. Germline loops: CDR1 MNHNS, CDR2 SASEGT. V lost 6 bases and J lost 11; bases outside the gene matches: 11. The CDR3 is 14 residues long. Quantitative 5'-RACE with molecular barcodes produced the TCR beta libraries. TCRdb independently ran MiXCR on the 5' RACE reads; one entry per CDR3 protein. This table has 45,000 to 60,000 distinct CDR3 sequences, 7.4% appearing once. This sequence was found in a female donor with ankylosing spondylitis or in good health (not recorded which). The chain is built from TRBV6-1 and TRBJ1-5; 9 nucleotides agree with TRBD1. Sequences were obtained from blood, either unsorted or a sorted T cell fraction (not recorded which). The CDR3 reads CASRPTGGVRSQHF. In nucleotides, the CDR3 is TGTGCCAGCAGACCGACAGGGGGGGTACGGTCCCAGCATTTT.